The 5 T cell receptor beta chains below all came from one sample that was sequenced in a study of blood T cells in healthy people across ages. The use of a sample-barcoded 5' primer and a J-beta primer mix characterized a second PCR of roughly 7 to 12 cycles. In TCRdb, the 5' RACE reads were re-called with MiXCR into one record per CDR3 protein. In the table there are around 620,000 distinct CDR3 sequences, approximately 27% of which are singletons. The sequenced sample consisted of blood. These TCRs come from a woman in her seventies in good health.

This clonotype occurred a few times. The chain joins TRBV18 to TRBJ2-1; 11 bases are a match to TRBD2. Germline CDR1 and CDR2: KGHSH and LQKENI. The junction had 3 bases not matched to a gene; V was cut back by 3 bases and J by 5 bases. The CDR3 covers 15 residues. CDR3 sequence: CASSPLSGGDNEQFF. The CDR3 DNA sequence: TGTGCCAGCTCACCGCTTAGCGGGGGGGACAATGAGCAGTTCTTC.

This clonotype was counted between two and nine times. The CDR3 reads CASGVGRFQPQHF. DNA of the CDR3: TGTGCCAGCGGAGTGGGGAGGTTTCAGCCCCAGCATTTT. The chain couples TRBV6-2 or TRBV6-3 to TRBJ1-5; D is undetermined. Trimming cost V 8 bases and J 6 bases, with 14 bases left between them. This CDR3 is built from 13 residues. Germline values: CDR1 MNHEY, CDR2 SVGEGT.

This clonotype came up many times. The genes are TRBV7-2 and TRBJ1-2; maybe TRBD1 (6 bases). V dropped 5 bases and J dropped 4 bases, with 17 bases sitting between them. The CDR3 spans 15 residues. Looked up from germline, CDR1 is SGHTA and CDR2 is FQGNSA. This chain's CDR3 is CASSNNGGRTYGYTF. The CDR3 nucleotides read TGTGCCAGCAGCAACAACGGGGGCAGAACCTATGGCTACACCTTC.

The rearrangement links TRBV29-1 to TRBJ2-5; unclear D gene. The J call may be faulty, since TRBJ2-7 better matches the DNA end. The CDR3 is made up of 12 amino acids. The germline V gene encodes CDR1 SQVTM and CDR2 ANQGSEA. Here the CDR3 reads CSVVVSSYEQYF. DNA of the CDR3: TGCAGCGTTGTTGTCAGCTCCTACGAGCAGTACTTC.

V usage is TRBV7-2 and J usage is TRBJ1-5; a possible D gene is TRBD1 (5 bases). Germline CDR1 and CDR2: SGHTA and FQGNSA. The V end lost 5 bases, the J end lost 7 bases, and 15 bases lay between the germline ends. CDR3 length: 14 amino acids. The CDR3 coding sequence is TGTGCCAGCAGCCCGGTAGGGGCTCGGCAGCCCCAGCATTTT. This gives the protein CASSPVGARQPQHF. Full variable domain (missing parts from reference TRBV7-2 and TRBJ1-5): GAGVSQSPSNKVTEKGKDVELRCDPISGHTALYWYRQSLGQGLEFLIYFQGNSAPDKSGLPSDRFSAERTGGSVSTLTIQRTQQEDSAVYLCASSPVGARQPQHFGDGTRLSIL.